The 8 T cell receptor beta chains below all came from one sample that was sequenced in a study of T cells expressing NK-cell markers. TCRdb reanalyzed the 5' RACE reads, giving one entry per CDR3 protein sequence and no DNA. The table for this sample gives roughly 350,000 distinct CDR3 sequences. Sequencing was carried out using blood T cells: a sorted CD56 or NKG2C T cell subset, CD4+ or CD8+ T cells, or bulk PBMC T cells (not recorded which). These receptors came from a man aged 18-70 years in good health.

The chain links TRBV10-3 to TRBJ2-5; TCRdb's assignment of TRBD2 cannot be checked, as there is no DNA. Germline-derived CDR1 and CDR2 are ENHRY and SYGVKD. This CDR3 is built from 15 residues. The CDR3 is CAISGSGGLKETQYF.

The chain recombines TRBV13 with TRBJ2-3; no DNA is available, so the TRBD2 call from TCRdb remains unchecked. The CDR3 covers 16 residues. Germline V gene data show CDR1 as PRHDT and CDR2 as FYEKMQ (reference sequence). This chain's CDR3 is CASSSRSGGLTDTQYF.

V usage is TRBV6-4 and J usage is TRBJ2-1; TCRdb picks TRBD2, but there is no DNA to check that call. The length of the CDR3 is 17 residues. Looked up from germline, CDR1 is MRHNA and CDR2 is SNTAGT. The CDR3 loop reads CASSDVGSDSSYNEQFF.

The rearrangement links TRBV20-1 to TRBJ1-4. Germline V gene lookup returns CDR1 DFQATT and CDR2 SNEGSKA (reference sequence). This CDR3 contains 14 residues. CDR3 sequence: CSARDVIRGQNSIF.

The chain couples TRBV20-1 to TRBJ2-6; TCRdb selects TRBD1, and the lack of DNA leaves this call unchecked. Germline CDR1 is DFQATT and CDR2 is SNEGSKA (reference sequence). The CDR3 contains 17 residues. The CDR3 here is CSARGRDRFSGANVLTF.

The chain joins TRBV3-1 to TRBJ2-5; TCRdb's D call of TRBD1 is untestable without DNA. In germline, CDR1 is LGHDT, CDR2 YNNKEL (reference sequence). The CDR3 contains 14 residues. The CDR3 sequence: CASSQAPGAQTQYF.

Here the CDR3 reads CASSLGQGAIAETQYF. The chain uses TRBV5-1 and TRBJ2-5; TCRdb picks TRBD1, but there is no DNA to check that call. The germline V gene encodes CDR1 SGHRS and CDR2 YFSETQ. The CDR3 sequence is 16 residues long.

The CDR3 loop is CASSTGDRKNIQYF. V and J are TRBV5-1 and TRBJ2-4; TCRdb proposes TRBD1, but this gene call is untestable without DNA. The CDR3 covers 14 residues. Germline lookup yields CDR1 SGHRS and CDR2 YFSETQ.